This T cell receptor beta chain is drawn from a study of metastatic and nonmetastatic thyroid tumors. About the study: A comparison of repertoires was made across blood and tumor or nodule tissue from malignant and benign thyroid patients. The study, taken as a whole, reports: Within blood and tumor, benign nodules reportedly had significantly lower TCR beta diversity than malignant thyroid tumors did.

This clone was counted only a few times. Its antigen is unidentified. As handled by the study authors: Variation in CDR3 across clinicopathological groups served as the basis for constructing a distant-metastasis classifier in papillary thyroid cancer. From the PCR reads, TCRdb re-called clones with MiXCR. These V and J calls rely on TCRdb rather than the paper's analysis. Of more than 40,000 clones listed, roughly 4% are singletons. V was pared by 6 bases and J by 4 bases, with 6 bases of the junction left unmatched. Germline CDR1 MNHEY, CDR2 SMNVEV (reference sequence). This CDR3 spans 14 amino acids. Nobody among the patients had been given any treatment before thyroid surgery.

This TCR was recovered from a female donor with papillary thyroid cancer or a benign thyroid nodule (not recorded which). Some clones in this sample may be carry-over from other donors' samples. The sequencing sample was made of blood. V usage is TRBV27 and J usage is TRBJ2-7; 10 bases fit TRBD1. CDR3 loop: CASSYGTGDYEQYF. In nucleotides, the CDR3 is TGTGCCAGCAGCTACGGGACAGGGGATTACGAGCAGTACTTC.